Shown below are 22 T cell receptor beta chains from a single sample sequenced in a study of shared clonotypes between healthy human individuals. Using immunoSEQ multiplex PCR, the repertoire was profiled, and TCRdb retains in-frame clones only, with some absent. The sample yields roughly 500,000 clones, about 96% seen once. The specimen sequenced was naive CD4+ T cells sorted from blood. Stated subset: CD45RA+ positively selected. The origin of the receptors is a woman aged 25 to 45 in good health.

About this clone: Other DNA sequences in the same sample also yield this CDR3. This chain connects TRBV15 to TRBJ2-7, with D perhaps matching TRBD1 (6 bases). This CDR3 comprises 14 residues. Trimming took off 0 bases at V and 2 bases at J, with 8 bases between the two ends. Germline CDR1 and CDR2: LNHNV and YYDKDF (reference sequence). The CDR3 spells CATSRDRGAYEQYF. The CDR3 DNA reads TGTGCCACCAGCAGAGACAGGGGAGCCTACGAGCAGTACTTC.

This chain's CDR3 is CATKRDRTDTQYF. CDR3 bases: TGTGCCACCAAGCGGGACCGCACAGATACGCAGTATTTT. The chain carries TRBV6-5 and TRBJ2-3; 7 positions match TRBD2. Germline assignment: CDR1 MNHEY and CDR2 SVGAGI. The CDR3 contains 13 residues. V gave up 10 bases and J gave up 1 base; unmatched junction bases: 5.

The V and J genes are TRBV6-1 and TRBJ2-5; D not certain. The ends were cut back, 3 bases at V and 1 base at J, with 9 bases in the middle. Germline CDR1 and CDR2: MNHNS and SASEGT. The CDR3 is made up of 14 amino acids. The CDR3 sequence: CASSERRIQETQYF. The CDR3 coding sequence is TGTGCCAGCAGTGAGAGACGGATCCAAGAGACCCAGTACTTC.

The chain has TRBV2 and TRBJ1-2; D remains ambiguous. Germline V gene lookup returns CDR1 SNHLY and CDR2 FYNNEI. The V end lost 9 bases, the J end lost 6 bases, and 11 bases lay between the germline ends. The CDR3 extends over 11 amino acids. Written as DNA, the CDR3 is TGTGCCAGAAGGGTGCAGGATGGCTACACCTTC. This gives the protein CARRVQDGYTF.

The rearrangement links TRBV19 to TRBJ2-6, with unresolved D. Deletions cut 7 bases from V and 0 bases from J, with 7 bases between. From germline, CDR1 is LNHDA and CDR2 SQIVND (reference sequence). The CDR3 totals 14 residues. CDR3 protein: CASKASSGANVLTF. In DNA form, the CDR3 reads TGTGCCAGTAAGGCAAGCTCTGGGGCCAACGTCCTGACTTTC.

The genes are TRBV19 and TRBJ2-1; a possible D gene is TRBD2 (5 bases). Per germline, CDR1 LNHDA and CDR2 SQIVND (reference sequence). The CDR3 covers 15 residues. The V and J ends lost 0 bases and 3 bases respectively, with 9 bases between them. The CDR3 region has the DNA TGTGCCAGTAGTATAGATCTTGGGAGCTACAATGAGCAGTTCTTC. Amino acid sequence: CASSIDLGSYNEQFF.

This chain's CDR3 is CASSNSYEQYF. Here the CDR3 DNA reads TGTGCCAGCAGCAACAGCTACGAGCAGTACTTC. The chain combines TRBV5-5 with TRBJ2-7; D unclear. V dropped 4 bases and J dropped 3 bases, with 5 bases sitting between them. Germline CDR1 reads SGHKS; CDR2 reads YYEKEE (reference sequence). The CDR3 runs to 11 residues.

The chain combines TRBV5-1 with TRBJ1-4; D may be TRBD1 (6 bases). V lost 4 bases, J lost 12 bases, and 22 bases lay in between. Germline loops: CDR1 SGHRS, CDR2 YFSETQ. The CDR3 runs to 15 residues. Here the CDR3 reads CASSAPQGTGEELFF. Here the CDR3 DNA reads TGCGCCAGCAGCGCCCCACAGGGCACCGGTGAGGAACTGTTTTTT.

The V gene is TRBV5-1, the J gene TRBJ2-7; weak D call: TRBD1 (6 bases). This CDR3 contains 14 residues. Trimming left V 4 bases short and J 2 bases short, with 13 bases between. Per germline, CDR1 SGHRS and CDR2 YFSETQ. The CDR3 loop reads CASSDRDTAYEQYF. The CDR3 DNA follows: TGCGCCAGCAGCGACCGGGACACTGCCTACGAGCAGTACTTC.

The chain recombines TRBV7-9 with TRBJ1-3; D unresolved. This CDR3 is built from 16 residues. V lost 1 base, J lost 0 bases, and 10 bases lay in between. The germline gives CDR1 SEHNR, CDR2 FQNEAQ (reference sequence). This CDR3 reads CASSLGSMDSGNTIYF. The CDR3 nucleotides are TGTGCCAGCAGCTTAGGGTCGATGGACTCTGGAAACACCATATATTTT.

This clone was observed a single time. The chain couples TRBV5-6 to TRBJ2-5; D is unresolved. The DNA end is more similar to TRBJ2-7, so the J call may be wrong. Germline V gives CDR1 SGHDT, CDR2 YYEEEE. This CDR3 comprises 12 residues. The CDR3 reads CASSLGLREQYF. DNA for the CDR3: TGTGCCAGCAGCTTGGGACTGCGCGAGCAGTACTTC.

This clone showed up just once. The chain combines TRBV29-1 with TRBJ1-4; no definite D call. The CDR3 totals 14 residues. Germline V gives CDR1 SQVTM, CDR2 ANQGSEA. The V end lost 6 bases, the J end lost 0 bases, and 11 bases lay between the germline ends. CDR3 DNA: TGCAGCGTATTAAAAGGAGCAACTAATGAAAAACTGTTTTTT. Encoded protein: CSVLKGATNEKLFF.

Of note for this clone: The same CDR3 also results from other DNA sequences found in this sample. The chain is built from TRBV15 and TRBJ2-6, with unresolved D. Germline-derived CDR1 and CDR2 are LNHNV and YYDKDF (reference sequence). CDR3 size: 15 residues. V was pared by 0 bases and J by 0 bases, with 3 bases between. CDR3 region: CATSRDLSGANVLTF. The CDR3 DNA reads as TGTGCCACCAGCAGAGATCTCTCTGGGGCCAACGTCCTGACTTTC.

This clone was counted a single time. V and J are TRBV30 and TRBJ2-2; TRBD2 matches at 13 bases. V lost 3 bases to trimming and J lost 3 bases; unmatched junction nucleotides: 4. This CDR3 contains 16 residues. In germline, CDR1 is GTSNPN, CDR2 SVGIG (reference sequence). The CDR3 region is CAWSGLAGAHTGELFF. As DNA, the CDR3 is TGTGCCTGGAGCGGACTAGCGGGAGCCCACACCGGGGAGCTGTTTTTT.

For the CDR3, the DNA is TGTGCCAGTAGTATAGGAACCGGAGGGGAGCAGTTCTTC. It encodes CASSIGTGGEQFF. V gene TRBV19 combines with J gene TRBJ2-1, with a possible D match to TRBD2 (6 bases). This CDR3 comprises 13 residues. The V end was cut by 1 base, the J end by 10 bases, with 11 bases between. Germline-derived CDR1 and CDR2 are LNHDA and SQIVND (reference sequence).

The rearrangement joins TRBV30 to TRBJ1-3; D gene uncertain. The germline V gene encodes CDR1 GTSNPN and CDR2 SVGIG (reference sequence). Trimming left V 3 bases short and J 3 bases short, with 9 bases between. The CDR3 spans 13 residues. The CDR3 sequence: CAWRGDGGNTIYF. In DNA, the CDR3 is TGTGCCTGGAGGGGAGATGGTGGAAACACCATATATTTT.

The chain joins TRBV6-6 to TRBJ2-7; no reliable D call. V was cut by 1 base and J by 2 bases, with 15 bases left in between. This CDR3 has 16 amino acids. From germline, CDR1 is MNHNY and CDR2 SVGAGI (reference sequence). The chain's CDR3 is CASSYFIDVNTYEQYF. CDR3 sequence (DNA): TGTGCCAGCAGTTACTTTATCGACGTTAATACCTACGAGCAGTACTTC.

This chain links TRBV7-9 with TRBJ2-7; D not certain. The CDR3 contains 14 residues. CDR1 and CDR2 from the germline V gene are SEHNR and FQNEAQ (reference sequence). V was clipped by 5 bases and J by 0 bases, with 11 bases between them. Here the CDR3 DNA reads TGTGCCAGCAGCCGGAGACGGAGCTCCTACGAGCAGTACTTC. Its translation: CASSRRRSSYEQYF.

There are a few counts of this clone. The sample carries other DNA sequences with the same CDR3. The rearrangement joins TRBV28 to TRBJ2-7; TRBD1 matches at 7 bases. CDR1 MDHEN and CDR2 SYDVKM come from the germline V gene. The J segment lost 3 bases and the V segment lost 5 bases, leaving 4 bases of the junction unmatched. The CDR3 spans 13 residues. In DNA, the CDR3 is TGTGCCAGCAGTCCGGGACAGAGCTACGAGCAGTACTTC. Its protein is CASSPGQSYEQYF.

The chain recombines TRBV18 with TRBJ2-7; TRBD1 is a possible D gene (6 bases). The CDR3 loop spans 15 amino acids. Trimming left V 1 base short and J 0 bases short, with 10 bases between. From germline, CDR1 is KGHSH and CDR2 LQKENI. DNA of the CDR3: TGTGCCAGCTCACCACGACAGGAATTCTCCTACGAGCAGTACTTC. This encodes CASSPRQEFSYEQYF.

The chain links TRBV7-2 to TRBJ2-7, with D perhaps TRBD2 (5 bases). Germline CDR1 is SGHTA and CDR2 is FQGNSA. The CDR3 has 13 amino acids. Deletions cut 2 bases from V and 3 bases from J, with 8 bases between. The CDR3 coding sequence is TGTGCCAGCAGCTTACCTAGCTTCTACGAGCAGTACTTC. Its protein product is CASSLPSFYEQYF. The full variable domain, rest sourced from reference TRBV7-2 and TRBJ2-7, is GAGVSQSPSNKVTEKGKDVELRCDPISGHTALYWYRQSLGQGLEFLIYFQGNSAPDKSGLPSDRFSAERTGGSVSTLTIQRTQQEDSAVYLCASSLPSFYEQYFGPGTRLTVT.

V is TRBV19 and J is TRBJ1-5; D is perhaps TRBD1 (6 bases). Germline V CDR1 and CDR2: LNHDA, SQIVND (reference sequence). Trimming took off 4 bases at V and 7 bases at J, with 14 bases between the two ends. This CDR3 is built from 14 residues. The CDR3, as DNA: TGTGCCAGTAGTACTTGGTTGCAGGGGCAGCCCCAGCATTTT. The encoded protein is CASSTWLQGQPQHF.